The present TCR beta chain was sequenced within a study of OX40 agonist ivuxolimab in advanced cancers. Study information: Six ivuxolimab dose levels, 0.01 to 10 mg/kg, were given intravenously every 2 weeks.

Data came from immunoSEQ multiplex PCR; TCRdb stores just in-frame clones and leaves some out. This sample yields 80,000 or so clones, of which roughly 81% are seen a single time; more than 20% belongs to the top ten. This CDR3 spans 15 amino acids. V shed 7 bases and J 4 bases; nucleotides not matched to a gene: 9. Germline values: CDR1 LNHNV, CDR2 YYDKDF (reference sequence). The TCR comes from an adult with an advanced solid tumor such as melanoma, head and neck, liver or kidney cancer. V is TRBV15 and J is TRBJ1-1; 10 bases agree with TRBD1. Source: CD4+ or CD8+ T cells sorted from blood, taken in a trial of the OX40 agonist ivuxolimab. CDR3 DNA: TGTGCCACCACTCGCCCGGGACAGGGGTTCACTGAAGCTTTCTTT. This translates into CATTRPGQGFTEAFF.